This TCR beta chain originates from a study of blood T cell repertoires in COVID-19. With 6 bases removed from V and 4 bases from J, the gap between germline ends came to 16 bases. Germline V gene sequence: CDR1 MNHEY, CDR2 SMNVEV (reference sequence). This CDR3 is 15 amino acids long. TCRdb's table, derived via immunoSEQ multiplex PCR, lists solely in-frame clones and lacks some. The sample has roughly 200,000 clones; roughly 88% are singletons. Patients in Seattle were enrolled during active infection, then followed longitudinally. The sequenced sample consisted of peripheral blood. The receptor comes from a man over 45 with COVID-19, enrolled during active disease. The chain has TRBV27 and TRBJ2-1, with unresolved D. The CDR3, as DNA: TGTGCCAGCAGCCCCTTTACCAGGTTTTACAATGAGCAGTTCTTC. Protein: CASSPFTRFYNEQFF.